Shown below are 32 T cell receptor beta chains from a single sample sequenced in a study of shared clonotypes between healthy human individuals. Method: immunoSEQ multiplex PCR; TCRdb's copy keeps in-frame clones and lacks some. The top ten hold 1.2% of the sample, which has around 2,100,000 clones, approximately 95% seen once. The naive CD8 population came from CD45RO-negative cells selected for CCR7, without terminally differentiated effector memory CD45RA+ cells. Sequenced input: naive CD8+ T cells sorted from blood. The receptor source for this set is a man in his late teens or twenties in good health.

V is TRBV11-2 and J is TRBJ2-2, with TRBD1 matching over 7 bases. The CDR3 length is 17 residues. Germline V lookup: CDR1 SGHAT, CDR2 FQNNGV. V was clipped by 3 bases and J by 1 base; unmatched bases: 8. The CDR3 DNA is TGTGCCAGCAGCTTGGAACCCGACAGGGAGAACACCGGGGAGCTGTTTTTT. Translating gives CASSLEPDRENTGELFF.

V usage is TRBV7-9 and J usage is TRBJ1-1; D ambiguous. Germline CDR1 is SEHNR and CDR2 is FQNEAQ (reference sequence). The V end lost 4 bases, the J end lost 10 bases, and 19 bases lay between the germline ends. This CDR3 spans 14 amino acids. The CDR3 DNA follows: TGTGCCAGCAGCTCCTTAGTCCGGGCCCTTGGAGCTTTCTTT. Translating it yields CASSSLVRALGAFF.

The chain has TRBV7-9 and TRBJ1-2; 7 bases align to TRBD1. Germline CDR1 reads SEHNR; CDR2 reads FQNEAQ (reference sequence). V was pared by 1 base and J by 6 bases, with 11 bases of the junction left unmatched. CDR3 size: 16 residues. The CDR3 reads CASSLGPGTDAHGYTF. The CDR3 bases are TGTGCCAGCAGCTTAGGCCCTGGGACAGACGCGCATGGCTACACCTTC.

Details on this clone: A read error may explain this, as a much larger clone is one base away. The sample holds other DNA sequences that translate to the same CDR3. V is TRBV4-1 and J is TRBJ2-5; D gene uncertain. The V end lost 0 bases, the J end lost 3 bases, and 5 bases lay between the germline ends. This CDR3 region has 13 residues. The germline CDR1 and CDR2 sequences are MGHRA and YSYEKL. CDR3 in amino acids: CASSQDTEETQYF. CDR3 nucleotide sequence: TGCGCCAGCAGCCAAGACACGGAAGAGACCCAGTACTTC.

The chain is built from TRBV7-2 and TRBJ2-5; 8 positions agree with TRBD1. The germline gives CDR1 SGHTA, CDR2 FQGNSA. The V and J ends lost 1 base and 3 bases, in that order; junction bases with no gene match: 7. The CDR3 has 16 residues. The DNA for the CDR3 is TGTGCCAGCAGCTTAGTGCCTCAGGGGGCAAAAGAGACCCAGTACTTC. Translation: CASSLVPQGAKETQYF.

To note about this clone: The same CDR3 is also encoded by other DNA sequences in this sample. CDR3 protein: CASSPRDSQETQYF. Written as DNA, the CDR3 is TGTGCCAGCAGCCCTCGGGACAGCCAAGAGACCCAGTACTTC. The chain has TRBV11-2 and TRBJ2-5; 7 positions match TRBD1. With 5 bases clipped from V and 1 base from J, the junction kept 4 bases outside the gene matches. The CDR3 covers 14 residues. Germline V gene lookup returns CDR1 SGHAT and CDR2 FQNNGV.

This chain joins TRBV19 and TRBJ2-3; D not certain. From germline, CDR1 is LNHDA and CDR2 SQIVND (reference sequence). The CDR3 covers 14 residues. V was pared by 3 bases and J by 7 bases, with 14 bases between. In DNA form, the CDR3 reads TGTGCCAGTAGTATGAAGGGCCTTGGGTATACGCAGTATTTT. Protein: CASSMKGLGYTQYF. Full variable domain (rest looked up from reference TRBV19 and TRBJ2-3): DGGITQSPKYLFRKEGQNVTLSCEQNLNHDAMYWYRQDPGQGLRLIYYSQIVNDFQKGDIAEGYSVSREKKESFPLTVTSAQKNPTAFYLCASSMKGLGYTQYFGPGTRLTVL.

This clone came up once. CDR3: CSVGGYYEQYF. The CDR3 nucleotides are TGCAGCGTTGGAGGGTACTACGAGCAGTACTTC. This chain connects TRBV29-1 to TRBJ2-7; tentatively, D is TRBD2 (5 bases). CDR3 length equals 11 residues. In germline, CDR1 is SQVTM, CDR2 ANQGSEA. V was shortened by 4 bases and J by 3 bases, with 7 bases between the two germline ends.

The chain employs TRBV11-2 and TRBJ2-5, with D perhaps given as TRBD1 or TRBD2 (5 bases each). The CDR3 has 17 residues. Deletions cut 4 bases from V and 2 bases from J, with 20 bases between. CDR1 and CDR2 (germline): SGHAT, FQNNGV. CDR3 nucleotide sequence: TGTGCCAGCAGCTCCCCAAGGGGAGAGGGGTGGCAAGAGACCCAGTACTTC. Its protein is CASSSPRGEGWQETQYF. The full variable domain, completed using reference TRBV11-2 and TRBJ2-5, is EAGVAQSPRYKIIEKRQSVAFWCNPISGHATLYWYQQILGQGPKLLIQFQNNGVVDDSQLPKDRFSAERLKGVDSTLKIQPAKLEDSAVYLCASSSPRGEGWQETQYFGPGTRLLVL.

The J gene is TRBJ2-5, the V gene TRBV13, with D tentatively TRBD1 (6 bases). This CDR3 comprises 16 residues. The V gene's germline CDR1 is PRHDT and CDR2 FYEKMQ (reference sequence). The germline V and J ends were trimmed by 0 bases and 0 bases, with 11 bases remaining between them. The CDR3 is CASSLGSEGDQETQYF. The CDR3 nucleotides are TGTGCCAGCAGCTTAGGCTCTGAGGGGGACCAAGAGACCCAGTACTTC. Combining the CDR3 with reference TRBV13 and TRBJ2-5 gives the whole variable domain AAGVIQSPRHLIKEKRETATLKCYPIPRHDTVYWYQQGPGQDPQFLISFYEKMQSDKGSIPDRFSAQQFSDYHSELNMSSLELGDSALYFCASSLGSEGDQETQYFGPGTRLLVL.

The CDR3 region has the DNA TGTGCCAGCAGCGTTACAGGGGAAGCTTTCTTT. Translating gives CASSVTGEAFF. The chain carries TRBV7-9 and TRBJ1-1, with a possible D match to TRBD1 (6 bases). Trimming removed 5 bases from V and 8 bases from J, with 9 bases in between. The CDR3 spans 11 residues. The germline gives CDR1 SEHNR, CDR2 FQNEAQ (reference sequence).

This clone was detected once. This chain uses TRBV5-6 with TRBJ1-1, with D unresolved. CDR1 and CDR2 (germline): SGHDT, YYEEEE. The CDR3 totals 13 residues. V was clipped by 3 bases and J by 6 bases, with 12 bases between them. The chain's CDR3 is CASSSTLGAEAFF. Here the CDR3 DNA reads TGTGCCAGCAGCTCCACCCTTGGCGCTGAAGCTTTCTTT.

The chain uses TRBV27 and TRBJ2-5; TRBD2 might be the D (5 bases). Germline CDR1 reads MNHEY; CDR2 reads SMNVEV (reference sequence). The CDR3 extends over 13 amino acids. The germline V and J ends were trimmed by 2 bases and 6 bases, with 10 bases remaining between them. CDR3 amino acids: CASSLVAWQTQYF. DNA of the CDR3: TGTGCCAGCAGTTTAGTAGCGTGGCAGACCCAGTACTTC.

For this clone: Other DNA variants within this sample encode the same CDR3. CDR3: CASSLGAGAADTQYF. The CDR3 DNA reads as TGTGCCAGCAGTTTGGGGGCGGGGGCGGCAGATACGCAGTATTTT. This chain joins TRBV27 and TRBJ2-3; a possible D gene is TRBD2 (7 bases). Per germline, CDR1 MNHEY and CDR2 SMNVEV (reference sequence). Trimming cost V 3 bases and J 4 bases, with 14 bases left between them. CDR3 size: 15 residues.

This chain uses TRBV6-1 with TRBJ2-7; D may be TRBD1 or TRBD2 (5 bases each). Between the trimmed V and J ends, which lost 4 bases and 2 bases, there was a span of 15 bases. In germline, CDR1 is MNHNS, CDR2 SASEGT. The CDR3 is 15 amino acids. DNA for the CDR3: TGTGCCAGCAGTGTTGGGACCAATATGGCCTACGAGCAGTACTTC. Amino acid sequence: CASSVGTNMAYEQYF.

This clone was counted a single time. The chain combines TRBV6-8 with TRBJ1-2; 7 bases fit TRBD1. Germline CDR1 MNHGY, CDR2 SAAAGT. The J segment lost 9 bases and the V segment lost 7 bases, leaving 14 bases of the junction unmatched. This CDR3 contains 14 residues. CDR3 in DNA: TGTGCCAGCATTAGGGGGCCGGGGATGGGAAGCTACACCTTC. Protein: CASIRGPGMGSYTF.

This sequence joins TRBV9 and TRBJ2-3; 9 bases line up with TRBD2. Germline assignment: CDR1 SGDLS and CDR2 YYNGEE. After removal of 4 bases from V and 5 bases from J, the junction contained 14 bases not matched to a gene. The CDR3 runs to 17 residues. The CDR3 bases are TGTGCCAGCAGCCCAACCCCCCTAGCGGGAATTCTAGATACGCAGTATTTT. It encodes CASSPTPLAGILDTQYF.

Concerning this clone itself: Distinct nucleotide sequences in the sample also encode this CDR3. This sequence joins TRBV4-1 and TRBJ1-1; D unclear. Trimming shortened V by 1 base and J by 1 base, and 4 bases separated the two germline ends. This CDR3 region has 13 residues. CDR1 is MGHRA, CDR2 YSYEKL, per germline. The CDR3 loop is CASSQAGNTEAFF. The DNA for the CDR3 is TGCGCCAGCAGCCAAGCCGGGAACACTGAAGCTTTCTTT.

CDR3 coding DNA: TGTGCCACCACTGAAGGGCGGGAGTGGTGGGAGACCCAGTACTTC. It specifies CATTEGREWWETQYF. The gene calls are TRBV15 and TRBJ2-5; the match to TRBD2 covers 7 bases. Germline CDR1 LNHNV, CDR2 YYDKDF (reference sequence). With V trimmed by 7 bases and J by 5 bases, 13 bases remained unmatched. The CDR3 loop spans 15 amino acids. Supplemented by reference TRBV15 and TRBJ2-5, the full variable domain reads DAMVIQNPRYQVTQFGKPVTLSCSQTLNHNVMYWYQQKSSQAPKLLFHYYDKDFNNEADTPDNFQSRRPNTSFCFLDIRSPGLGDTAMYLCATTEGREWWETQYFGPGTRLLVL.

This rearrangement joins TRBV7-8 to TRBJ1-5, with TRBD1 as a possible D gene (5 bases). The germline CDR1 and CDR2 sequences are SGHVS and FQNEAQ. Trimming pared 5 bases from V and 3 bases from J, leaving 17 bases between. The CDR3 has 16 amino acids. This chain's CDR3 is CASSPLGGGINQPQHF. The CDR3 DNA reads TGTGCCAGCAGCCCCCTCGGGGGGGGAATCAATCAGCCCCAGCATTTT.

The rearrangement joins TRBV4-3 to TRBJ1-1, with D perhaps TRBD1 (6 bases). The CDR3 has 14 amino acids. The V gene's germline CDR1 is LGHNA and CDR2 YSLEER. V was trimmed by 4 bases and J by 0 bases, leaving 9 bases between them. Written as DNA, the CDR3 is TGCGCCAGCAGCCGGGGGGGGCTGAACACTGAAGCTTTCTTT. Translated: CASSRGGLNTEAFF.

V and J are TRBV19 and TRBJ1-4; D is ambiguous. The CDR3 has 14 amino acids. V gave up 0 bases and J gave up 6 bases, with 8 bases separating them. Germline CDR1 reads LNHDA; CDR2 reads SQIVND (reference sequence). For the CDR3, the DNA is TGTGCCAGTAGTATAGACCAAGAGCATGAAAAACTGTTTTTT. Amino acid sequence: CASSIDQEHEKLFF.

The V and J genes are TRBV5-4 and TRBJ2-3; unclear D gene. Trimming shortened V by 1 base and J by 5 bases, and 20 bases separated the two germline ends. Germline V gene data show CDR1 as SGHNT and CDR2 as YYREEE (reference sequence). CDR3 size: 17 residues. The CDR3 DNA sequence: TGTGCCAGCAGCTTGCCTTATGCGGAAGATTCTGAAGATACGCAGTATTTT. Protein product: CASSLPYAEDSEDTQYF. Drawing the rest from reference TRBV5-4 and TRBJ2-3, the complete variable domain is ETGVTQSPTHLIKTRGQQVTLRCSSQSGHNTVSWYQQALGQGPQFIFQYYREEENGRGNFPPRFSGLQFPNYSSELNVNALELDDSALYLCASSLPYAEDSEDTQYFGPGTRLTVL.

The chain carries TRBV27 and TRBJ2-3; 8 positions agree with TRBD1. Germline V gives CDR1 MNHEY, CDR2 SMNVEV (reference sequence). The V and J ends lost 0 bases and 8 bases, in that order; junction bases with no gene match: 7. The CDR3 length is 15 residues. The CDR3 DNA is TGTGCCAGCAGTTTATCATGGACAGGGTTTCGTACGCAGTATTTT. Its protein product is CASSLSWTGFRTQYF.

J is TRBJ1-2 and V is TRBV9; TRBD1 aligns across 8 bases. Germline V CDR1 and CDR2: SGDLS, YYNGEE. The CDR3 totals 17 residues. V lost 3 bases, J lost 8 bases, and 18 bases stayed unmatched. The chain's CDR3 is CASSASSHPGQAGGYTF. As DNA, the CDR3 is TGTGCCAGCAGCGCTTCTTCCCATCCGGGACAGGCAGGGGGCTACACCTTC.

The rearrangement uses TRBV29-1 and TRBJ2-7; 10 bases line up with TRBD2. The CDR3 length is 15 residues. V shed 2 bases, J shed 3 bases, and the junction held 7 bases outside the gene matches. Germline CDR1 reads SQVTM; CDR2 reads ANQGSEA. CDR3 nucleotide sequence: TGCAGCGTTGAACGGCTAGCGGGAGTCTACTACGAGCAGTACTTC. It is translated as CSVERLAGVYYEQYF.

J is TRBJ1-5 and V is TRBV6-1; 7 bases align to TRBD1. The J segment lost 3 bases and the V segment lost 4 bases, leaving 9 bases of the junction unmatched. CDR1 is MNHNS and CDR2 is SASEGT in the germline V gene. The CDR3 is 16 residues long. CDR3 DNA sequence: TGTGCCAGCAGTGTCTACAGGGGTGGGGACAATCAGCCCCAGCATTTT. This translates into CASSVYRGGDNQPQHF.

This sequence joins TRBV6-6 and TRBJ1-2; no clear D gene. Germline lookup yields CDR1 MNHNY and CDR2 SVGAGI (reference sequence). The CDR3 loop spans 14 amino acids. V shed 2 bases and J shed 6 bases, with 13 bases lying between them. The CDR3 loop is CASSYVGPGDGYTF. The CDR3 coding sequence is TGTGCCAGCAGTTACGTCGGACCGGGAGATGGCTACACCTTC.

This rearrangement joins TRBV28 to TRBJ2-3; TRBD2 matches at 9 bases. Trimming at V came to 4 bases and at J to 3 bases, leaving 2 bases not matched to a gene. CDR1 MDHEN and CDR2 SYDVKM come from the germline V gene. CDR3 length: 14 amino acids. The CDR3 sequence: CASSWTSETDTQYF. Here the CDR3 DNA reads TGTGCCAGCAGTTGGACTAGCGAGACAGATACGCAGTATTTT.

In the case of this clone: Other DNA sequences from this sample encode an identical CDR3 as well. The chain is built from TRBV29-1 and TRBJ2-7; 12 positions match TRBD2. Germline V gene lookup returns CDR1 SQVTM and CDR2 ANQGSEA. Trimming at V came to 1 base and at J to 1 base, leaving 2 bases not matched to a gene. This CDR3 is built from 15 residues. This CDR3 reads CSVEGLAGVSYEQYF. The CDR3 DNA follows: TGCAGCGTTGAAGGACTAGCGGGAGTGTCCTACGAGCAGTACTTC.

V gene TRBV6-1 combines with J gene TRBJ2-1; the match to TRBD2 covers 11 bases. CDR1 MNHNS and CDR2 SASEGT come from the germline V gene. The CDR3 length is 15 residues. V was clipped by 6 bases and J by 8 bases; unmatched bases: 9. In DNA form, the CDR3 reads TGTGCCAGCAGGGTTCTAGCGGGAGGATTCGATGAGCAGTTCTTC. This translates into CASRVLAGGFDEQFF.

As for this clone: At the DNA level, this CDR3 is encoded by other sequences in the same sample as well. V gene TRBV7-9 combines with J gene TRBJ2-2; D may correspond to TRBD1 or TRBD2 (5 bases each). V was trimmed by 6 bases and J by 0 bases, leaving 11 bases between them. There are 15 residues in the CDR3. Germline V lookup: CDR1 SEHNR, CDR2 FQNEAQ (reference sequence). This CDR3 reads CASSSPGPNTGELFF. CDR3 DNA: TGTGCCAGCAGTTCTCCGGGACCGAACACCGGGGAGCTGTTTTTT. Based on the CDR3 plus reference TRBV7-9 and TRBJ2-2, the full variable domain is DTGVSQNPRHKITKRGQNVTFRCDPISEHNRLYWYRQTLGQGPEFLTYFQNEAQLEKSRLLSDRFSAERPKGSFSTLEIQRTEQGDSAMYLCASSSPGPNTGELFFGEGSRLTVL.